Below, one TCR beta chain is given with its context. What it binds is unknown. The data are from a study of shared clonotypes between healthy human individuals. Study background: CD4 naive and CD4 memory each took three plates per donor, while CD8 naive took two and CD8 memory one. Study-wide findings and caveats: A handful of donors shared roughly 5% of their naive CD4 clonotypes. Genetic and exposure-history diversity was limited by the few donors.

The data were produced by immunoSEQ multiplex PCR, yet TCRdb's version contains in-frame clones alone and is incomplete. The sample yields some 2.1 million clones, over 85% seen once. The specimen was naive CD4+ T cells sorted from blood. Stated subset: CD45RA+ positively selected. The clonotype was recovered from a man aged 18 to 30 in good health.

The CDR3 loop is CASSAATGTGELFF. The CDR3 DNA sequence: TGCGCCAGCAGCGCAGCAACGGGCACCGGGGAGCTGTTTTTT. The chain joins TRBV5-1 to TRBJ2-2; D not resolved. The CDR3 is 14 residues long. With 4 bases removed from V and 4 bases from J, the gap between germline ends came to 11 bases. The germline V gene encodes CDR1 SGHRS and CDR2 YFSETQ.